The present T cell receptor (beta chain) was sequenced within a study of shared clonotypes between healthy human individuals (dated by TCRdb to 2020 to 2021). The study in broad terms: A couple of women and three men aged 18 to 49 years were included in the cohort. For each donor, CD4 naive and CD4 memory were each given three plates, CD8 naive was given two plates, and CD8 memory was given one plate. The study deeply sequenced blood TCR repertoires of 5 or 6 healthy adults to estimate repertoire size and the extent of clonotype sharing between individuals. Libraries were prepared and TCR repertoires were sequenced by different laboratories using diverse techniques, in order to increase sequencing depth and limit assay-specific biases. Each donor's leukapheresis produced roughly between roughly 0.94 and 9.5 billion PBMCs. Beyond this particular receptor, the publication reports: Rarefaction of sorted-subset datasets indicated incomplete sequencing despite the large sequencing depth. Based on pairwise subsampling, the degree of clonotype sharing among donors was expected to be affected by sequencing depth. Sampling was restricted to blood, and TCR repertoires in tissue are likely to differ from TCR repertoires in blood. Naive subsets generally had larger estimated clonotype richness than memory subsets. Compared with non-shared clonotypes, the clonotypes found in all four sorted-subset donors had higher generation probabilities. The small number of donors limited the genetic and exposure-history diversity represented. When several donors were compared, the shared fraction of clonotypes was roughly 4.8% for naive CD4, around 3.6% for naive CD8, 2.3% for memory CD4, and approximately 0.4% for memory CD8.

TCR CDR3 regions were amplified from genomic DNA by multiplex PCR using the deep immunoSEQ assay. For each cell subset, the extracted genomic DNA was distributed evenly across all wells of several immunoSEQ 96-well plates, and each plate served as one replicate. Each replicate PCR for sorted subsets received about 0.2 ug genomic DNA, equal to roughly 33,000 T cell genomes. Purified libraries were quantified with a Qubit 3.0 fluorometer, sized on a Bioanalyzer 2100, and re-quantified with the KAPA Library Quantification kit. Each immunoSEQ 96-well plate was sequenced on its own single-read 150-cycle Illumina NextSeq 550 flow cell. Under the source paper's analysis protocol: Because the immunoSEQ output held only junctional sequences and lacked quality scores, the filtering could not match the filtering applied to full-length reads. Sequences were annotated with PyIR, a Python wrapper for IgBLAST v1.9, using IMGT germline references to assign V/J genes and CDR3. Reads were removed for weak V/J assignments (E-value above 1e-6), missing CDR3, stop codons, out-of-frame junctions, or ambiguous translated residues. A V3J clonotype was defined by an identical inferred V gene, J gene, and CDR3 amino acid sequence. The percentage overlap between two repertoires was calculated by dividing the number of shared unique clonotypes by the size of the smaller repertoire. RTK rarefaction, the Chao1 estimator, and Recon v2.1 estimates of unobserved clonotypes were used to assess repertoire richness. Generation probabilities were computed with OLGA for all TCRbeta clonotypes obtained by the gDNA method from four donors. TCRdb provides this immuneACCESS table in a form limited to in-frame rearrangements. Some clones are lacking; in checked studies, under half of them reflect an unresolved V gene, and why the rest are absent is not known. V and J calls and clone size are those listed in that table; D and trimming were worked out from the DNA. The sample table contains some 1.4 million clones; only one count was recorded for 95% to 97% of them. The ten top clones hold approximately 1% of the sample.

The CDR3 measures 17 amino acids from cysteine to phenylalanine. The read is trimmed to its CDR3 DNA, 51 bases read in frame from base 1. V gives up 6 bases and J gives up 3 bases, and the segment between their germline ends measures 23 bases. From the germline V gene, CDR1 is SGHAT and CDR2 is FQNNGV. Note on this clone: This receptor's antigen is unknown. There are no base qualities to consult, and no much larger clone falls within one base.

The donors were healthy, HIV-negative adults who had no recently reported acute infections or vaccinations. All donors were Caucasian adults living in Nashville, Tennessee, USA. CD4+ T cells were enriched by magnetic negative selection; naive cells were then positively selected on CD45RA, and the negative fraction formed the memory subset. Blood was collected by leukapheresis, and PBMCs were isolated by Ficoll-Histopaque density gradient centrifugation and then cryopreserved in liquid nitrogen vapor phase. Analytical flow cytometry was used to check the purity and quantity of every magnetically sorted T cell population. Each sorted fraction had its genomic DNA isolated and then quantified by UV absorbance on a Nanodrop 2000c.

This clonotype was sampled from a man aged 25 to 45 in good health. The rearranged segments are TRBV11-2 and TRBJ1-2; the D gene is perhaps TRBD1, on 6 matching bases. The sample was naive CD4+ T cells sorted from blood. This specimen's cell subset or site label, interpreted: CD45RA+ positively selected. Read as DNA, the sequence is TGTGCCAGCAGAGCCGCCAGGGGTCATAGGAGAGACTATGGCTACACCTTC. Translated, this gives CASRAARGHRRDYGYTF.